This TCR beta chain stems from a study of T cell responses to AZD1222 COVID-19 vaccine. This clone was seen just once. Germline CDR1 is SGHAT and CDR2 is FQNNGV. The V segment lost 5 bases and the J segment 4 bases; nucleotides outside the gene matches: 12. The CDR3 consists of 16 residues. Sequencing used immunoSEQ multiplex PCR; TCRdb keeps in-frame clones, though not all of them. This table holds 54,000 or so clones, 89% found once. The chain is built from TRBV11-2 and TRBJ2-7; TRBD2 agrees at 9 bases. This receptor was obtained from an adult in good health. The sample was peripheral blood, taken on day 0 of AZD1222 vaccination. The CDR3 reads CASSTPRAGGPYEQYF. Written as DNA, the CDR3 is TGTGCCAGCAGCACCCCAAGGGCGGGAGGGCCTTACGAGCAGTACTTC.